The subject of this entry is one T cell receptor (beta chain). Its recognized antigen is unknown. No base quality values were provided; no much bigger clone lies one nucleotide off. From the cysteine up to the phenylalanine, the CDR3 has a length of 16 residues. The entry retains the CDR3 DNA only, 48 bases that are in frame from base 1. Trimming costs V 3 bases and J 4 bases, and their ends lie 16 bases apart. Taken from the germline V gene, the CDR1 and CDR2 loops are MGHRA and YSYEKL. CD8 naive samples consisted of CD45RO-negative cells that were positively selected for CCR7, yielding a CD45RA+CCR7+ population without TemRA cells. The donors were healthy, HIV-negative adults who had no recently reported acute infections or vaccinations. All donors were Caucasian adults living in Nashville, Tennessee, USA. Blood was collected by leukapheresis, and PBMCs were isolated by Ficoll-Histopaque density gradient centrifugation and then cryopreserved in liquid nitrogen vapor phase. Purity and quantity of every magnetically sorted T cell population were checked by analytical flow cytometry. Each sorted fraction had its genomic DNA isolated and then quantified by UV absorbance on a Nanodrop 2000c.

This entry belongs to a study of shared clonotypes between healthy human individuals (TCRdb year 2020). In the study overall: A few men and a couple of women, aged 18 to 49 years, made up the cohort. Per donor, three plates each were used for CD4 naive and CD4 memory, two for CD8 naive, and one for CD8 memory. The study deeply sequenced blood TCR repertoires of about 5 healthy adults to estimate repertoire size and the extent of clonotype sharing between individuals. To increase sequencing depth and limit assay-specific biases, different laboratories used diverse techniques to prepare libraries and sequence TCR repertoires. Each donor's leukapheresis produced roughly between roughly 0.9 and 8.9 billion PBMCs.

Using the deep immunoSEQ assay, multiplex PCR amplified TCR CDR3 regions from genomic DNA. Extracted genomic DNA from each cell subset was spread evenly across all wells of several immunoSEQ 96-well plates, with each plate serving as a replicate. For sorted subsets, each replicate PCR was loaded with 150 to 250 ng genomic DNA, equivalent to about 30,000 T cell genomes. Purified libraries were quantified with a Qubit 3.0 fluorometer, sized on a Bioanalyzer 2100, and re-quantified with the KAPA Library Quantification kit. Each immunoSEQ 96-well plate was sequenced on its own single-read 150-cycle Illumina NextSeq 550 flow cell. From the authors' description of their analysis: The immunoSEQ output contained only junctional sequences without quality scores, so filtering could not match that applied to full-length reads. To assign V/J genes and CDR3, sequences were annotated against IMGT germline references using PyIR, a Python wrapper for IgBLAST v1.9. Any read was removed if the V/J assignment was weak (E-value above 1e-6), the CDR3 was missing, or the read contained stop codons, out-of-frame junctions, or ambiguous translated residues. V3J clonotypes were defined as sequences sharing the same inferred V gene, J gene, and CDR3 amino acid sequence. Percentage overlap between repertoires was computed as shared unique clonotypes divided by the size of the smaller repertoire. Three approaches were used to assess repertoire richness: RTK rarefaction, the Chao1 estimator, and Recon v2.1 estimates of unobserved clonotypes. For all TCRbeta clonotypes obtained by the gDNA method from several donors, generation probabilities were computed with OLGA. TCRdb re-hosts the immuneACCESS table, in-frame sequences only. Its copies lack some clones; in the studies checked, an unresolved V gene accounts for under half of them, and the cause for the rest is not known. That table gives V, J and clone size, and the DNA gave D and trimming. The sample table lists under 700,000 clones, about 95% of them with a count of one. Of the sample, approximately 0.11% falls within the top ten clones.

The research as a whole found: The genetic and exposure-history diversity represented was limited by the small number of donors. Based on pairwise subsampling, the degree of clonotype sharing among donors was expected to be affected by sequencing depth. Sharing across a few donors was observed for 4.5% to 6.5% of naive CD4, over 3% of naive CD8, about 2.5% of memory CD4, and roughly 0.4% of memory CD8 clonotypes. Sampling was restricted to blood, and TCR repertoires in tissue are likely to differ from TCR repertoires in blood. Incomplete sequencing was indicated by rarefaction of sorted-subset datasets, despite the large sequencing depth. Naive subsets generally had larger estimated clonotype richness than memory subsets. Compared with non-shared clonotypes, the clonotypes found in all four sorted-subset donors had higher generation probabilities.

Sequencing input: naive CD8+ T cells sorted from blood. The cell subset or site label here, explained by the study, means: CD45RA+CCR7+. This clonotype was sampled from a woman aged 30 to 39 in good health. The V and J segments used are TRBV4-1 and TRBJ2-1, with no reliable assignment of the D segment. The nucleotides read TGCGCCAGCAGCCAGAAGGGCCACGAAGCTTACAATGAGCAGTTCTTC. Its amino acids are CASSQKGHEAYNEQFF.